This TCR beta chain comes out of a study of blood T cell repertoires in COVID-19. Overall study context: Italy, Spain and the United States were the sources of the convalescent and acute COVID-19 samples.

V was pared by 0 bases and J by 7 bases, with 13 bases between. The CDR3 has 16 residues. The germline V gene encodes CDR1 LGHDT and CDR2 YNNKEL (reference sequence). This clone has just a few counts. Profiling relied on immunoSEQ multiplex PCR, and the TCRdb table lists in-frame clones only, not all of them. The sample has fewer than 250,000 clones; around 90% are singletons. Seattle cases were enrolled at active infection and followed longitudinally. The sequence was obtained from a man under 40 with COVID-19, enrolled during active disease. The sequenced sample consisted of peripheral blood. The chain combines TRBV3-1 (or the pseudogene TRBV3-2) with TRBJ1-6; D possibly corresponds to TRBD1 (5 bases). CDR3 residues: CASSQDAGRENSPLHF. Here the CDR3 DNA reads TGTGCCAGCAGCCAAGACGCGGGACGGGAGAATTCACCCCTCCACTTT.